The 30 T cell receptor beta chains in this list originate from one sample, sequenced in a study of blood T cell repertoires in COVID-19 (TCRdb year 2020). The receptor library was made with the immunoSEQ multiplex PCR assay. TCRdb provides this immuneACCESS table in a form limited to in-frame rearrangements. Some clones are lacking; in checked studies, under half of them reflect an unresolved V gene, and why the rest are absent is not known. Counted in this sample were around 64,000 clones; roughly 89% of them appeared once. Clones ranked in the top ten supply around 20% of the sample. Input material: peripheral blood. The receptors derive from a woman aged 80 or over with acute or convalescent COVID-19.

The chain has TRBV11-2 and TRBJ1-2; no reliable D call. The CDR3 covers 13 residues. Germline CDR1 is SGHAT and CDR2 is FQNNGV. Trimming left V 1 base short and J 4 bases short, with 7 bases between. In DNA, the CDR3 is TGTGCCAGCAGCTTAGCGGGAGTCTATGGCTACACCTTC. This gives the protein CASSLAGVYGYTF.

The chain joins TRBV5-1 to TRBJ2-3; 9 positions agree with TRBD2. J was trimmed by 3 bases and V by 4 bases; bases with no gene match: 6. This CDR3 is built from 15 residues. Germline-derived CDR1 and CDR2 are SGHRS and YFSETQ. The CDR3 DNA reads as TGCGCCAGCAGCCTAGCGGGACAGTCTACAGATACGCAGTATTTT. Residues: CASSLAGQSTDTQYF.

CDR3 coding DNA: TGTGCCAGCACCCTGACAGGGGGCACAAATCAGCCCCAGCATTTT. Its translation: CASTLTGGTNQPQHF. V usage is TRBV28 and J usage is TRBJ1-5, with 10 bases that match TRBD1. Losses at the gene ends were 7 bases for V and 4 bases for J; bases not matched to a gene: 7. There are 15 residues in the CDR3. The germline CDR1 and CDR2 sequences are MDHEN and SYDVKM.

J is TRBJ1-1 and V is TRBV7-5. TRBV7-5 is classified as a pseudogene. This CDR3 is built from 10 residues. The CDR3 loop is CVRSLVGAFF. In nucleotides, the CDR3 is TGTGTCAGAAGCTTAGTCGGAGCTTTCTTT.

The V call is TRBV5-1, the J call TRBJ2-3, with TRBD2 matching over 9 bases. Germline CDR1 reads SGHRS; CDR2 reads YFSETQ. The J segment lost 2 bases and the V segment lost 0 bases, leaving 4 bases of the junction unmatched. This CDR3 comprises 16 residues. The CDR3 here is CASSLDAGGYTDTQYF. DNA for the CDR3: TGCGCCAGCAGCTTGGACGCGGGGGGGTACACAGATACGCAGTATTTT.

The J gene is TRBJ1-1, the V gene TRBV20-1; D remains unclear. The germline V gene has CDR1 DFQATT and CDR2 SNEGSKA (reference sequence). The germline V and J ends were trimmed by 3 bases and 1 base, with 3 bases remaining between them. The length of the CDR3 is 11 residues. The CDR3 reads CSARANTEAFF. The DNA of the CDR3 is TGCAGTGCTAGGGCGAACACTGAAGCTTTCTTT.

Only one count was recorded for this clone. The rearrangement links TRBV18 to TRBJ1-3, with TRBD1 identical over 8 bases. The CDR3 runs to 17 residues. V lost 4 bases, J lost 2 bases, and 10 bases stayed unmatched. CDR1 is KGHSH, CDR2 LQKENI, per germline. CDR3 DNA sequence: TGTGCCAGCTCACTTTTCTCGGACAGGGCGGCTGGAAACACCATATATTTT. This gives the protein CASSLFSDRAAGNTIYF.

This clone was seen repeatedly, ten times or more. The rearrangement uses TRBV7-6 and TRBJ2-2; D not resolved. The ends were cut back, 3 bases at V and 0 bases at J, with 8 bases in the middle. Germline-derived CDR1 and CDR2 are SGHVS and FNYEAQ. The CDR3 contains 15 residues. The CDR3 coding sequence is TGTGCCAGCAGCTTCCAGTTCACGAACACCGGGGAGCTGTTTTTT. Protein product: CASSFQFTNTGELFF.

The gene calls are TRBV3-1 (or the pseudogene TRBV3-2) and TRBJ1-2; no reliable D call. The V and J ends lost 1 base and 0 bases respectively, with 12 bases between them. CDR1 is LGHDT and CDR2 is YNNKEL in the germline V gene (reference sequence). The CDR3 runs to 16 residues. CDR3 bases: TGTGCCAGCAGCCAAGGAAGAGGGCGAGCTAACTATGGCTACACCTTC. It translates to CASSQGRGRANYGYTF.

J is TRBJ2-7 and V is TRBV19; TRBD2 is a possible D gene (5 bases). Trimming shortened V by 4 bases and J by 3 bases, and 13 bases separated the two germline ends. CDR3 length: 14 residues. CDR1 is LNHDA, CDR2 SQIVND, per germline (reference sequence). The CDR3 spells CASSTSPSGYEQYF. In DNA, the CDR3 is TGTGCCAGTAGTACCTCGCCCAGCGGCTACGAGCAGTACTTC.

The chain is built from TRBV7-9 and TRBJ2-1; 10 nucleotides match TRBD2. The CDR3 spans 16 residues. V trimming: 5 bases; J trimming: 13 bases; junction bases outside the gene matches: 17. Per germline, CDR1 SEHNR and CDR2 FQNEAQ (reference sequence). CDR3 region: CASSGLRASGRITQFF. The CDR3 DNA is TGTGCCAGCAGCGGTCTTCGGGCTAGCGGGAGAATCACTCAGTTCTTC.

The chain links TRBV6-1 to TRBJ1-2, with 8 positions matching TRBD1. With 3 bases clipped from V and 3 bases from J, the junction kept 6 bases outside the gene matches. The CDR3 is 15 amino acids. The germline V gene encodes CDR1 MNHNS and CDR2 SASEGT. The CDR3 DNA follows: TGTGCCAGCAGTGATCTGAACAGGGGGGACTATGGCTACACCTTC. Protein: CASSDLNRGDYGYTF.

J is TRBJ1-4 and V is TRBV28; 9 bases match TRBD1. V lost 7 bases and J lost 5; bases outside the gene matches: 8. CDR3 length equals 15 residues. Germline V gene sequence: CDR1 MDHEN, CDR2 SYDVKM. The CDR3 DNA reads as TGTGCCAGCACCCCCTCGGACAGGGGCAATGAAAAACTGTTTTTT. Residues: CASTPSDRGNEKLFF.

The chain is built from TRBV6-5 and TRBJ1-1, with TRBD1 matching over 7 bases. The germline V gene has CDR1 MNHEY and CDR2 SVGAGI. This CDR3 comprises 14 residues. With 7 bases clipped from V and 1 base from J, the junction kept 6 bases outside the gene matches. CDR3: CASTRQGWNTEAFF. CDR3 in DNA: TGTGCCAGCACCAGACAGGGATGGAACACTGAAGCTTTCTTT.

The chain combines TRBV5-1 with TRBJ1-1, with 7 bases that match TRBD1. Trimming at V came to 4 bases and at J to 3 bases, leaving 12 bases not matched to a gene. The CDR3 is 16 amino acids. Germline-derived CDR1 and CDR2 are SGHRS and YFSETQ. As DNA, the CDR3 is TGCGCCAGCAGCCCTCAGACAGGGCGAACTCACACTGAAGCTTTCTTT. This sequence encodes CASSPQTGRTHTEAFF.

The rearrangement links TRBV5-4 to TRBJ1-2, with D uncertain. V dropped 0 bases and J dropped 2 bases, with 5 bases sitting between them. CDR1 is SGHNT and CDR2 is YYREEE in the germline V gene (reference sequence). The CDR3 runs 13 residues. In DNA, the CDR3 is TGTGCCAGCAGCTTGGTTGGCAACTATGGCTACACCTTC. The encoded protein is CASSLVGNYGYTF.

The rearrangement joins TRBV30 to TRBJ1-4; 7 bases fit TRBD1. Losses at the gene ends were 4 bases for V and 10 bases for J; bases not matched to a gene: 6. The CDR3 is made up of 12 amino acids. CDR1 and CDR2 (germline): GTSNPN, SVGIG (reference sequence). As DNA, the CDR3 is TGTGCCTGGAAGACAGGGTTTGGAAAACTGTTTTTT. It specifies CAWKTGFGKLFF. The full variable domain, completed using reference TRBV30 and TRBJ1-4, is SQTIHQWPATLVQPVGSPLSLECTVEGTSNPNLYWYRQAAGRGLQLLFYSVGIGQISSEVPQNLSASRPQDRQFILSSKKLLLSDSGFYLCAWKTGFGKLFFGSGTQLSVL.

The chain uses TRBV1 and TRBJ2-1; TRBD2 is the table's D call, not checked against the DNA. TRBV1 counts as a pseudogene. CDR3 size: 15 residues. The CDR3 reads CTGCASGGRYNEQFF. As DNA, the CDR3 is TGCACCGGATGTGCTAGCGGGGGGCGGTACAATGAGCAGTTCTTC.

The V call is TRBV5-1, the J call TRBJ1-1; D unresolved. The CDR3 is made up of 14 amino acids. Per the germline V gene, CDR1 is SGHRS and CDR2 is YFSETQ. With 7 bases removed from V and 5 bases from J, the gap between germline ends came to 18 bases. The CDR3 is CASYKTLGGTEAFF. The DNA for the CDR3 is TGCGCCAGCTACAAGACCCTGGGCGGGACTGAAGCTTTCTTT.

The chain joins TRBV18 to TRBJ2-2; 10 bases are shared with TRBD2. The CDR3 totals 18 residues. Germline assignment: CDR1 KGHSH and CDR2 LQKENI. The V and J ends lost 3 bases and 4 bases, in that order; junction bases with no gene match: 11. This CDR3 is CASSPRSGGAFGTGELFF. DNA of the CDR3: TGTGCCAGCTCACCGAGAAGCGGGGGGGCATTTGGCACCGGGGAGCTGTTTTTT.

The rearrangement uses TRBV7-2 and TRBJ1-1; D call uncertain. V gave up 6 bases and J gave up 2 bases, with 10 bases separating them. Germline V CDR1 and CDR2: SGHTA, FQGNSA. CDR3 length: 13 amino acids. CDR3 in DNA: TGTGCCAGCAGGCCAACTAGAAACACTGAAGCTTTCTTT. Protein product: CASRPTRNTEAFF.

A remark on this clone: Mismatch with germline at one junction end may stem from a read error. The rearrangement links TRBV7-2 to TRBJ2-5; TRBD2 aligns across 12 bases. There are 17 residues in the CDR3. Germline CDR1 SGHTA, CDR2 FQGNSA. The CDR3 DNA is TGTGCCAGCAGCTCCTACGGACTAGCGGGACCCCAAGGGACCCAGTACTTC. It specifies CASSSYGLAGPQGTQYF.

CDR3 DNA sequence: TGCGCCAGCAGCTCAGGGGACAGTAGCTCCTACGAGCAGTACTTC. Translated, it gives CASSSGDSSSYEQYF. V usage is TRBV5-1 and J usage is TRBJ2-7; TRBD1 aligns across 7 bases. The V gene's germline CDR1 is SGHRS and CDR2 YFSETQ. CDR3 length: 15 residues. J was trimmed by 0 bases and V by 3 bases; bases with no gene match: 6.

The J gene is TRBJ1-6, the V gene TRBV6-5; D perhaps matches TRBD1 (5 bases). Trimming shortened V by 10 bases and J by 9 bases, and 16 bases separated the two germline ends. The CDR3 consists of 13 residues. Germline loops: CDR1 MNHEY, CDR2 SVGAGI. This CDR3 reads CATSQGRGSPLHF. The DNA of the CDR3 is TGTGCCACATCGCAGGGTAGAGGTTCACCCCTCCACTTT.

This chain connects TRBV3-1 (or the pseudogene TRBV3-2) to TRBJ1-1; 9 nucleotides match TRBD1. The V segment lost 0 bases and the J segment 4 bases; nucleotides outside the gene matches: 12. CDR1 LGHDT and CDR2 YNNKEL come from the germline V gene (reference sequence). The CDR3 is 18 residues long. Written as DNA, the CDR3 is TGTGCCAGCAGCCAAGATAGAAACAGGGGGCGAATTTTCACTGAAGCTTTCTTT. Translation: CASSQDRNRGRIFTEAFF.

CDR3 region: CASRSTGSGNEQFF. In DNA form, the CDR3 reads TGTGCCAGCAGGTCGACCGGGAGTGGCAATGAGCAGTTCTTC. The V call is TRBV7-9, the J call TRBJ2-1; D is perhaps TRBD2 (6 bases). The CDR3 consists of 14 residues. Deletions cut 6 bases from V and 6 bases from J, with 15 bases between. Germline V gene data show CDR1 as SEHNR and CDR2 as FQNEAQ (reference sequence).

The chain carries TRBV6-6 and TRBJ2-1; 13 bases are a match to TRBD2. This CDR3 region has 17 residues. J gave up 4 bases and V 5 bases, and 8 bases lay outside the gene matches. Looked up from germline, CDR1 is MNHNY and CDR2 is SVGAGI (reference sequence). The CDR3 sequence: CASSPRTSGGKYNEQFF. DNA of the CDR3: TGTGCCAGCAGTCCCCGGACTAGCGGGGGTAAATACAATGAGCAGTTCTTC.

This chain uses TRBV19 with TRBJ1-2; 7 positions match TRBD1. CDR1 LNHDA and CDR2 SQIVND come from the germline V gene (reference sequence). The CDR3 has 15 amino acids. V lost 4 bases to trimming and J lost 5 bases; unmatched junction nucleotides: 10. Here the CDR3 DNA reads TGTGCCAGTAGTACCTTTGCGACAGGGAGTTATGGCTACACCTTC. Residues: CASSTFATGSYGYTF.

The rearrangement uses TRBV9 and TRBJ1-2; D may be TRBD1 (5 bases). This CDR3 contains 13 residues. Germline-derived CDR1 and CDR2 are SGDLS and YYNGEE. The V end was cut by 3 bases, the J end by 8 bases, with 14 bases between. CDR3 sequence reads: CASSAGGAWGYTF. The CDR3 DNA is TGTGCCAGCAGCGCAGGAGGGGCGTGGGGCTACACCTTC.

The rearrangement joins TRBV10-2 to TRBJ1-2; D gene unclear. The CDR3 length is 13 residues. Germline CDR1 is WSHSY and CDR2 is SAAADI. Trimming removed 4 bases at V and 5 bases at J, with 11 bases between. Here the CDR3 DNA reads TGCGCCAGCAGTGGGCAGGCGACGTATGGCTACACCTTC. Translation gives CASSGQATYGYTF.